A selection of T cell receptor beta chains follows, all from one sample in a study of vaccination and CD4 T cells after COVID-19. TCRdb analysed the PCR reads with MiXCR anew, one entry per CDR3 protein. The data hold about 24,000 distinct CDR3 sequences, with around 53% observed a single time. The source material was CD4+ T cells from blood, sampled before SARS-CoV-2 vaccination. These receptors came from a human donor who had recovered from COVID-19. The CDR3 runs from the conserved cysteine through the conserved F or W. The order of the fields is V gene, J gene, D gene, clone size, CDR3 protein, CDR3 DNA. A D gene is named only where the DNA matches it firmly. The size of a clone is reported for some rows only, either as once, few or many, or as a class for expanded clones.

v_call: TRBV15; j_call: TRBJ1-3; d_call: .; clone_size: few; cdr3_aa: CATSRAPGNTIYF; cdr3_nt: TGTGCCACCAGCAGAGCACCTGGAAACACCATATATTTT
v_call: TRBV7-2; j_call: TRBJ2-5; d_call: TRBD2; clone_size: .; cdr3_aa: CASSNSGVGVETQYF; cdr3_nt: TGTGCCAGCAGCAATAGCGGGGTAGGGGTTGAGACCCAGTACTTC
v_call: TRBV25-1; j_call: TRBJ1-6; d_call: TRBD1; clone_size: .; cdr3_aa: CASNQQGWNSPLHF; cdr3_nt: TGTGCCAGCAATCAACAGGGGTGGAATTCACCCCTCCACTTT
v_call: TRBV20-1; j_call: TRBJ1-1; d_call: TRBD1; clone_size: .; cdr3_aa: CSAHRGSMDTEAFF; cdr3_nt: TGCAGTGCTCACAGGGGGTCCATGGACACTGAAGCTTTCTTT
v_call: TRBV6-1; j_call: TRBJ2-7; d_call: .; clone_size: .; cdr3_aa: CASSEARGGVVF; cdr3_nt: TGTGCCAGCAGTGAAGCGCGCGGTGGGGTAGTCTTC
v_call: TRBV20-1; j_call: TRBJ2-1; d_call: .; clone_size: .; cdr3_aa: CSAIGGLGNEQFF; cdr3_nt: TGCAGTGCTATCGGGGGCCTGGGCAATGAGCAGTTCTTC
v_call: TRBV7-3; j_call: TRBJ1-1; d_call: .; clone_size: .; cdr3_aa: CASSPEGWYTEAFF; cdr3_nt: TGTGCCAGCAGTCCGGAAGGTTGGTACACTGAAGCTTTCTTT
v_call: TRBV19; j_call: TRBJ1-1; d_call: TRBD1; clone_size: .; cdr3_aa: CASRVTGGGTEAFF; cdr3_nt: TGTGCCAGTAGGGTAACAGGGGGCGGGACTGAAGCTTTCTTT
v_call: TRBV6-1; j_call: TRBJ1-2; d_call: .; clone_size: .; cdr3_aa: CASSGPAGVDGYTF; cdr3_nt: TGTGCCAGCAGTGGGCCGGCAGGGGTGGATGGCTACACCTTC
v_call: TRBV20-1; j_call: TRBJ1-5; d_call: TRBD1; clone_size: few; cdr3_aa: CSASTPDRGRGVSPQHF; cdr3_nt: TGCAGTGCCTCGACCCCGGACAGGGGGCGCGGAGTATCGCCCCAGCATTTT
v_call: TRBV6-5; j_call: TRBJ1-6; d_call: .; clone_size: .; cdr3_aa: CASSLGGGSANSPLHF; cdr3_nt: TGTGCCAGCAGTTTGGGCGGGGGTTCAGCAAATTCACCCCTCCACTTT
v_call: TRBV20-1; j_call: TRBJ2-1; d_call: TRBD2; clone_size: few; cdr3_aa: CSASPPLAGGVEQFF; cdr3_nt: TGCAGTGCTTCGCCTCCTCTAGCGGGGGGGGTGGAGCAGTTCTTC
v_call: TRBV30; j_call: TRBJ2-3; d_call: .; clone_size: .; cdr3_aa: CAWSRSGNTDTQYF; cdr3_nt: TGTGCCTGGAGCCGTAGCGGAAACACAGATACGCAGTATTTT
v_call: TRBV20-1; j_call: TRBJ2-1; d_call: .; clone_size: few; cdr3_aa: CSAIPRANEQFF; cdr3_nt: TGCAGTGCTATTCCAAGGGCGAATGAGCAGTTCTTC
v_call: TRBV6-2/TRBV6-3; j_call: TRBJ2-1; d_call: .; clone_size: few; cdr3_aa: CASSYSSQGRDEQFF; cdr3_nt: TGTGCCAGCAGTTACTCGAGTCAGGGGCGCGATGAGCAGTTCTTC
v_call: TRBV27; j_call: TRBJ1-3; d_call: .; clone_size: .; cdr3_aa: CASSPGLSGSGNTIYF; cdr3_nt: TGTGCCAGCAGTCCGGGACTTTCCGGCTCTGGAAACACCATATATTTT
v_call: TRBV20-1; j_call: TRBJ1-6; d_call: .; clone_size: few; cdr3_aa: CSARDGETGDSPLHF; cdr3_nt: TGCAGTGCTAGAGATGGGGAAACCGGGGACTCACCCCTCCACTTT
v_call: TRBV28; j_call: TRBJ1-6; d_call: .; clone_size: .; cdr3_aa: CASSDDTFYSPLHF; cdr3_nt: TGTGCCAGCAGTGACGACACATTCTACTCACCCCTCCACTTT
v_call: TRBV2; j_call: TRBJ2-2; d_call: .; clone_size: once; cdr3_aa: CASRQDYTGELFF; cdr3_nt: TGTGCCAGCCGTCAGGACTACACCGGGGAGCTGTTTTTT
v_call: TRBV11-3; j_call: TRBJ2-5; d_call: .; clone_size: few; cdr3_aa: CASSSREDGETQYF; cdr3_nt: TGTGCCAGCAGCTCGAGGGAGGATGGAGAGACCCAGTACTTC
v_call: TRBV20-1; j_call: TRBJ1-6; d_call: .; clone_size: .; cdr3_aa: CSAPNPGARNSPLHF; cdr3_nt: TGCAGTGCCCCAAACCCGGGGGCGCGTAATTCACCCCTCCACTTT
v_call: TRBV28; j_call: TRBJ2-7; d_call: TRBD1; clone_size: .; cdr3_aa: CASRLGGTGSYEQYF; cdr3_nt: TGTGCCAGCAGACTCGGAGGGACAGGAAGCTACGAGCAGTACTTC
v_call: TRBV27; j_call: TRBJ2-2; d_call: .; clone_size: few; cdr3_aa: CASSFFGANTGELFF; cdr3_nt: TGTGCCAGCAGTTTTTTCGGGGCGAACACCGGGGAGCTGTTTTTT
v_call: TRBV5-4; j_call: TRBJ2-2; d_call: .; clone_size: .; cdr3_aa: CASSLQGGPGELFF; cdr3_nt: TGTGCCAGCAGCTTGCAGGGGGGCCCCGGGGAGCTGTTTTTT
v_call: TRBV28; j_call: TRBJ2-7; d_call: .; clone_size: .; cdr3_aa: CASSPLFSQLGSYEQYF; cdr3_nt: TGTGCCAGCAGCCCCCTTTTCTCGCAGCTAGGTTCCTACGAGCAGTACTTC
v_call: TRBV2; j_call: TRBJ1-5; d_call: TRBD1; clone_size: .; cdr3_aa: CASSGQGDQPQHF; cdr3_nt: TGTGCCAGCAGTGGACAGGGTGATCAGCCCCAGCATTTT
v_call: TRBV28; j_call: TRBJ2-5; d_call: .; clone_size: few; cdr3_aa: CASSLAGAETQYF; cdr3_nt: TGTGCCAGCAGTTTAGCCGGGGCGGAGACCCAGTACTTC
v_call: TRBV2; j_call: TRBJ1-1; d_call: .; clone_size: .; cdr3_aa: CASSSDRFDTEAFF; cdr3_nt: TGTGCCAGCAGCTCAGACAGGTTCGACACTGAAGCTTTCTTT
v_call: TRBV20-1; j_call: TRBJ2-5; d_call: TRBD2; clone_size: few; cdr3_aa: CSAASGSVQETQYF; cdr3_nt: TGCAGTGCTGCGAGCGGGAGCGTCCAAGAGACCCAGTACTTC
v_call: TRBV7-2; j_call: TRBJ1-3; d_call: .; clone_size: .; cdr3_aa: CASSFRRENTIYF; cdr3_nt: TGTGCCAGCAGCTTTAGGAGGGAAAACACCATATATTTT
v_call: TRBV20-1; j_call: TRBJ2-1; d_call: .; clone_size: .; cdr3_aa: CSASPLGEQFF; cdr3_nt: TGCAGTGCTAGTCCCTTAGGTGAGCAGTTCTTC
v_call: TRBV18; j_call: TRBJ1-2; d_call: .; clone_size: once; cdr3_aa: CASSPPGQNYGYTF; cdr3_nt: TGTGCCAGCTCACCACCGGGACAAAACTATGGCTACACCTTC